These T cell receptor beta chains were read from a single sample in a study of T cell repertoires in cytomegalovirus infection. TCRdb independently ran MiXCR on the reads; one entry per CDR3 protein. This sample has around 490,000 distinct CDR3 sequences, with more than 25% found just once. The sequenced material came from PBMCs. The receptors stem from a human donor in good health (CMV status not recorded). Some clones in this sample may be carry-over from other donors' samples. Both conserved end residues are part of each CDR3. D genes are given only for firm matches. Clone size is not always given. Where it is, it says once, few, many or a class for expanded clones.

CASSVTGAGSPLHF TGTGCCAGTAGTGTGACAGGGGCTGGCTCACCCCTCCACTTT TRBD1 TRBV19 NA TRBJ1-6
CASSQGQTSTDTQYF TGCGCCAGCAGCCAAGGACAGACGAGCACAGATACGCAGTATTTT NA TRBV4-1 NA TRBJ2-3
CASSQDSGYQETQYF TGTGCCAGCAGCCAAGATAGCGGGTACCAAGAGACCCAGTACTTC TRBD2 TRBV14 NA TRBJ2-5
CASSARDRAQSSTDTQYF TGTGCCAGCAGCGCCCGGGACAGGGCCCAATCCAGCACAGATACGCAGTATTTT TRBD1 TRBV5-3 NA TRBJ2-3
CASSLFAGSGNQPQHF TGTGCCAGCAGTTTATTCGCAGGAAGCGGCAATCAGCCCCAGCATTTT NA TRBV28 NA TRBJ1-5
CASSGTGTSVYNEQFF TGTGCCAGTAGTGGAACCGGGACTAGCGTATACAATGAGCAGTTCTTC TRBD2 TRBV19 many TRBJ2-1
CSAIPGLRSNEQFF TGCAGTGCTATCCCGGGACTGCGAAGCAATGAGCAGTTCTTC NA TRBV20-1 NA TRBJ2-1
CASSLLAGGAFF TGTGCCAGCAGTTTACTGGCAGGGGGAGCTTTCTTT TRBD1 TRBV28 few TRBJ1-1
CASSLGPERNTEAFF TGTGCCAGCAGCTTGGGACCGGAAAGGAACACTGAAGCTTTCTTT NA TRBV7-2 many TRBJ1-1
CASSLDRRSPRETQYF TGTGCCAGCAGCTTAGACAGGCGCTCCCCCAGAGAGACCCAGTACTTC NA TRBV7-2 many TRBJ2-5
CASSYPGLAANPKDNEQFF TGTGCCAGCAGTTACCCGGGACTAGCGGCAAATCCTAAAGACAATGAGCAGTTCTTC TRBD2 TRBV6-2/TRBV6-3 NA TRBJ2-1
CASGSSRDMNTEAFF TGTGCCAGCGGTAGCTCGCGGGACATGAACACTGAAGCTTTCTTT NA TRBV7-2 many TRBJ1-1
CASSLVGRAGGLNTEAFF TGTGCCAGCAGCTTAGTGGGACGGGCAGGGGGATTGAACACTGAAGCTTTCTTT TRBD1 TRBV7-6 many TRBJ1-1
CASSYWAGTGELFF TGTGCCAGCAGTTACTGGGCGGGCACCGGGGAGCTGTTTTTT NA TRBV6-2/TRBV6-3 NA TRBJ2-2
CASSTRTGGPYGYTF TGTGCCAGCAGCACCCGGACAGGGGGCCCCTATGGCTACACCTTC TRBD1 TRBV12-3/TRBV12-4 few TRBJ1-2
CSARGASGSTDTQYF TGCAGTGCTAGAGGGGCTAGCGGAAGCACAGATACGCAGTATTTT TRBD2 TRBV20-1 NA TRBJ2-3
CASSRNPSGRAGGYNEQFF TGTGCCAGCAGTAGGAACCCTAGCGGGAGGGCGGGAGGGTACAATGAGCAGTTCTTC TRBD2 TRBV28 NA TRBJ2-1
CASSIRLAGGNEQFF TGTGCCAGCAGTATTAGACTAGCGGGAGGGAATGAGCAGTTCTTC TRBD2 TRBV27 NA TRBJ2-1
CASSLFMGLSTDTQYF TGTGCCAGCAGCTTATTCATGGGACTTAGCACAGATACGCAGTATTTT NA TRBV7-2 few TRBJ2-3
CASSTHRGLGYNEQFF TGTGCCAGCAGCACGCACAGGGGGCTAGGGTACAATGAGCAGTTCTTC TRBD1 TRBV11-3 many TRBJ2-1
CASSLGGSGGGEQFF TGTGCCAGCAGCTTAGGGGGATCGGGGGGAGGTGAGCAGTTCTTC TRBD2 TRBV11-3 few TRBJ2-1
CASSVLEIGPSEYF TGTGCCAGCAGCGTACTTGAGATTGGGCCGTCAGAGTACTTC NA TRBV9 few TRBJ2-7
CATSRDRAGWQFF TGTGCCACCAGCAGAGATAGGGCCGGGTGGCAGTTCTTC NA TRBV15 NA TRBJ2-1
CAISERQSANYYGYTF TGTGCCATCAGTGAACGGCAGAGCGCCAACTACTATGGCTACACCTTC NA TRBV10-3 few TRBJ1-2
CASSPDREGYGYTF TGTGCCAGCTCACCGGACAGGGAGGGCTATGGCTACACCTTC TRBD1 TRBV18 few TRBJ1-2
CASSLISTGLAGRNEQFF TGTGCCAGCAGCCTTATCTCCACCGGGCTAGCGGGAAGGAATGAGCAGTTCTTC TRBD2 TRBV11-1 few TRBJ2-1
CASSYALGKSSGANVLTF TGTGCCAGCAGTTACGCTCTCGGCAAGAGCTCTGGGGCCAACGTCCTGACTTTC NA TRBV6-2/TRBV6-3 NA TRBJ2-6